This T cell receptor (beta chain) is drawn from a study of lymphopenia after photon versus proton radiotherapy. This CDR3 is 14 amino acids long. Germline CDR1 MNHNS, CDR2 SASEGT. V trimming: 0 bases; J trimming: 4 bases; junction bases outside the gene matches: 1. Note on this clone: Its antigen is not known.

Study-level findings and limits: Larger post-nadir TCR diversity loss correlated inversely with survival in deceased patients. After the lymphocyte nadir, photon-treated repertoires showed oligoclonal expansion, especially of CD8+ Temra cells. Relative stability marked proton patients; photon patients lost diversity and naive cells.

Sequenced by immunoSEQ multiplex PCR; TCRdb stores in-frame clones only, minus some. The sample consists of some 25,000 clones, roughly 86% of them appearing once. The V and J genes are TRBV6-1 and TRBJ1-2; 8 bases are shared with TRBD1. This specimen consisted of peripheral blood, obtained from a patient treated with photon-based radiotherapy. This clonotype originated in a man aged 50 or older with gastric cancer. The CDR3 is CASSEAQGGYGYTF. CDR3 sequence (DNA): TGTGCCAGCAGTGAAGCACAGGGGGGCTATGGCTACACCTTC.